This TCR beta chain was identified in a study of T cell repertoires in cytomegalovirus infection. Looking at the study overall: Peptides in the study included HLA-C-restricted and HLA-B-restricted CMV epitopes. General observations from the study: Cumulated frequencies of public TCR beta families served to identify carriers of CMV plus the relevant HLA. HLA-C-restricted TCR beta clonotypes specific for CMV led the ex vivo response.

TCRdb reanalysed the reads using MiXCR and keeps one entry per CDR3 protein. The profile covers about 570,000 distinct CDR3 sequences, with around two fifths appearing a single time and 48% taken by the ten largest. Comments on this clonotype: Its target is unknown.

V dropped 2 bases and J dropped 5; count of bases not matched to a gene: 6. Germline V gives CDR1 LGHDT, CDR2 YNNKEL (reference sequence). This CDR3 has 17 residues. This clonotype originated in a human donor in good health (CMV status not recorded). Some clones in this sample may be carry-over from other donors' samples. The chain recombines TRBV3-1 with TRBJ2-5; 15 bases map to TRBD2. The sequencing here drew on cultured PBMCs, taken from culture after CMV antigen stimulation. The CDR3 reads CASSQYGLAGGLETQYF. The DNA for the CDR3 is TGTGCCAGCAGCCAATATGGACTAGCGGGAGGGCTGGAGACCCAGTACTTC.